The 15 T cell receptor beta chains given below trace back to one sample, sequenced in a study of cytomegalovirus exposure and HLA in healthy donors (dated by TCRdb to the late 2010s). The library was built by means of the immunoSEQ multiplex PCR assay. For the multiplex PCR, a mixture combining 60 forward primers for TCR Vbeta segments and 13 reverse primers for TCR Jbeta segments was used. TCRdb carries this immuneACCESS record with in-frame sequences only. Its versions omit some clonotypes, under half of them owing to an unresolved V gene in the studies checked, with the rest unexplained. The sample yields 150,000 to 200,000 clones; over 70% were counted once. Approximately 3.9% of the sample lies in the top ten. Sequenced input: PBMCs. These receptors all stem from a man aged 45-60 years in good health and CMV-seronegative.

The chain combines TRBV7-2 with TRBJ1-6, with D possibly matching TRBD1 (5 bases). The germline V gene encodes CDR1 SGHTA and CDR2 FQGNSA. CDR3 size: 13 residues. Trimming took off 5 bases at V and 14 bases at J, with 16 bases between the two ends. This CDR3 reads CASSKQPQGTLHF. CDR3 DNA sequence: TGTGCCAGCAGCAAACAACCTCAGGGAACCCTCCACTTT.

The rearrangement links TRBV7-2 to TRBJ2-5; D is ambiguous. This CDR3 has 15 amino acids. Germline loops: CDR1 SGHTA, CDR2 FQGNSA. V dropped 5 bases and J dropped 5 bases, with 18 bases sitting between them. The CDR3 region has the DNA TGTGCCAGCAGCCCTGACTTGGTGGCAAGGGAGACCCAGTACTTC. Its translation is CASSPDLVARETQYF.

This chain links TRBV5-1 with TRBJ2-5; D gene ambiguous. The DNA end is a closer match to TRBJ2-7, so the J assignment may be wrong. CDR3 size: 14 residues. Germline V gene data show CDR1 as SGHRS and CDR2 as YFSETQ. CDR3 loop: CASSLPGVTYEQYF. CDR3 nucleotide sequence: TGCGCCAGCAGCTTACCCGGTGTTACCTACGAGCAGTACTTC.

The DNA of the CDR3 is TGTGCCAGCCAGGGGCGTACTGAAGCTTTCTTT. It encodes CASQGRTEAFF. This sequence joins TRBV19 and TRBJ1-1; maybe TRBD1 (6 bases). The length of the CDR3 is 11 residues. Trimming took 9 bases from V and 5 from J, leaving 10 bases between them. CDR1 is LNHDA, CDR2 SQIVND, per germline (reference sequence).

The genes are TRBV6-1 and TRBJ2-3; unclear D gene. This CDR3 region has 14 residues. In germline, CDR1 is MNHNS, CDR2 SASEGT. Trimming took off 7 bases at V and 0 bases at J, with 11 bases between the two ends. The CDR3, as DNA: TGTGCCAGCAAACAGACCTCTAGCACAGATACGCAGTATTTT. As protein: CASKQTSSTDTQYF.

V usage is TRBV13 and J usage is TRBJ2-5; no clear D gene. With the DNA end fitting TRBJ2-7 better, the J assignment may be wrong. The germline gives CDR1 PRHDT, CDR2 FYEKMQ (reference sequence). The CDR3 length is 12 residues. This CDR3 is CASSLDEYEQYF. The CDR3, as DNA: TGTGCCAGCAGCTTAGATGAATACGAGCAGTACTTC.

The gene calls are TRBV2 and TRBJ1-5; a weak D match, TRBD1 (5 bases). From germline, CDR1 is SNHLY and CDR2 FYNNEI. The CDR3 loop spans 14 amino acids. V was trimmed by 4 bases and J by 6 bases, leaving 13 bases between them. This chain's CDR3 is CASSALRDGQPQHF. The CDR3 DNA reads TGTGCCAGCAGTGCGCTCAGGGATGGTCAGCCCCAGCATTTT.

This rearrangement joins TRBV6-6 to TRBJ1-5, with 7 bases fitting TRBD1. The CDR3 has 14 amino acids. Germline V gene lookup returns CDR1 MNHNY and CDR2 SVGAGI (reference sequence). The junction had 3 bases not matched to a gene; V was cut back by 7 bases and J by 0 bases. As DNA, the CDR3 is TGTGCCAGCATCGGGACAGCTAGCAATCAGCCCCAGCATTTT. Translating gives CASIGTASNQPQHF.

This rearrangement joins TRBV13 to TRBJ2-7; TRBD2 agrees at 8 bases. The CDR3 spans 16 residues. CDR1 PRHDT and CDR2 FYEKMQ come from the germline V gene (reference sequence). Trimming at V came to 5 bases and at J to 0 bases, leaving 9 bases not matched to a gene. CDR3 in DNA: TGTGCCAGCAGCCCCCTCCCCGGGACTAGCTCCTACGAGCAGTACTTC. Encoded protein: CASSPLPGTSSYEQYF.

The gene calls are TRBV9 and TRBJ1-5; weak D call: TRBD1 (6 bases). Germline CDR1 SGDLS, CDR2 YYNGEE. V was shortened by 4 bases and J by 1 base, with 12 bases between the two germline ends. CDR3 length: 15 amino acids. The CDR3 protein is CASSPTGYSNQPQHF. In nucleotides, the CDR3 is TGTGCCAGCAGCCCTACAGGGTACAGCAATCAGCCCCAGCATTTT.

Written as DNA, the CDR3 is TGTGCCAGCAGCGTATTTGGCGGGGGAGCTAGCACAGATACGCAGTATTTT. It translates to CASSVFGGGASTDTQYF. The gene calls are TRBV9 and TRBJ2-3; 7 nucleotides agree with TRBD2. CDR3 size: 17 residues. The V gene's germline CDR1 is SGDLS and CDR2 YYNGEE. V lost 1 base to trimming and J lost 0 bases; unmatched junction nucleotides: 8.

The CDR3 nucleotides are TGTGCCAGCAGGGATCAGGGGACGGAAAGTGAAAAACTGTTTTTT. Its protein is CASRDQGTESEKLFF. The chain uses TRBV7-2 and TRBJ1-4, with a tentative D call TRBD1 (6 bases). The germline V gene has CDR1 SGHTA and CDR2 FQGNSA. V lost 6 bases to trimming and J lost 7 bases, with 18 bases between them. This CDR3 comprises 15 residues. Based on the CDR3 plus reference TRBV7-2 and TRBJ1-4, the full variable domain is GAGVSQSPSNKVTEKGKDVELRCDPISGHTALYWYRQSLGQGLEFLIYFQGNSAPDKSGLPSDRFSAERTGGSVSTLTIQRTQQEDSAVYLCASRDQGTESEKLFFGSGTQLSVL.

This clone occurred a few times. The chain recombines TRBV5-6 with TRBJ2-7, with 12 nucleotides matching TRBD2. Germline V gene sequence: CDR1 SGHDT, CDR2 YYEEEE. CDR3 length: 14 amino acids. V was clipped by 4 bases and J by 2 bases; unmatched bases: 1. The CDR3 DNA sequence: TGTGCCAGCAGCGGACTAGCGGGGACCTACGAGCAGTACTTC. Translating gives CASSGLAGTYEQYF.

The sample holds one count of this clone. The chain joins TRBV6-1 to TRBJ2-5; no clear D gene. In germline, CDR1 is MNHNS, CDR2 SASEGT. V lost 6 bases to trimming and J lost 1 base, with 12 bases between them. This CDR3 contains 14 residues. The DNA for the CDR3 is TGTGCCAGCAGCGGTTGGTCGCCCCAAGAGACCCAGTACTTC. It specifies CASSGWSPQETQYF.

On this clone itself: The same CDR3 arises from other DNA sequences in this sample as well. The chain is built from TRBV27 and TRBJ1-6; a possible D gene is TRBD1 (5 bases). The CDR3 is made up of 15 amino acids. Germline CDR1 and CDR2: MNHEY and SMNVEV (reference sequence). The V gene lost 1 base and the J gene lost 7 bases, with 11 bases spanning the gap. The CDR3 here is CASSLLQGGNSPLHF. In DNA form, the CDR3 reads TGTGCCAGCAGTTTATTGCAGGGAGGGAATTCACCCCTCCACTTT.